This TCR beta chain was sequenced for a study of CD4 T cell repertoires in COVID-19. Method: immunoSEQ multiplex PCR; TCRdb's copy keeps in-frame clones and lacks some. The sample contains about 75,000 clones, roughly 85% of which appear only once. This clone was found once. Samples came from patients recovered from mild-to-severe COVID-19. CDR3 size: 15 residues. Trimming left V 0 bases short and J 6 bases short, with 12 bases between. In germline, CDR1 is SGHRS, CDR2 YFSETQ. The chain combines TRBV5-1 with TRBJ2-2; D perhaps matches TRBD2 (6 bases). The TCR originated in a human donor who had COVID-19. The input for sequencing was CD4+ T cells from peripheral blood, taken after recovery from COVID-19. The CDR3 loop is CASSLEFAGSGELFF. The CDR3 DNA is TGCGCCAGCAGCTTGGAATTCGCGGGATCCGGGGAGCTGTTTTTT. Full variable domain (remainder filled in from reference TRBV5-1 and TRBJ2-2): KAGVTQTPRYLIKTRGQQVTLSCSPISGHRSVSWYQQTPGQGLQFLFEYFSETQRNKGNFPGRFSGRQFSNSRSEMNVSTLELGDSALYLCASSLEFAGSGELFFGEGSRLTVL.